This TCR beta chain was sequenced during a study of Tregs in tolerant kidney transplant recipients. Study-level findings and limits: Some patients' samples used different primers over time, so nucleotide sequences weren't comparable.

The nonmyeloablative bone marrow transplants came from related graft donors, with transient mixed chimerism. Clones were read by immunoSEQ multiplex PCR, and TCRdb kept only the in-frame ones, dropping some. The data contain roughly 86,000 clones, 80% to 95% of them singletons. Germline CDR1 is SQVTM and CDR2 is ANQGSEA. V dropped 7 bases and J dropped 4 bases, with 13 bases sitting between them. The CDR3 sequence is 13 residues long. This clone was observed once. As yet, its antigen is unknown. The V call is TRBV29-1, the J call TRBJ2-2; D might be TRBD1 (7 bases). The sequenced sample was CD4+ T cells from blood (PBMCs), obtained 12 months after the transplant. The receptor's source is a human patient who received a combined kidney and bone marrow transplant. The T cells may come from the graft donor. The CDR3 sequence is CSGNRGGTGELFF. The CDR3 DNA reads as TGCAGCGGAAACAGGGGAGGCACCGGGGAGCTGTTTTTT.